This T cell receptor (beta chain) was identified in a study of T cells after yellow fever vaccination. Study outcomes and limitations: Most primary-vaccination clones recurred post-booster (approximately 96% CD4, over 70% CD8). Though weaker, the secondary response peaked faster, on day 5 versus 15. A small share of clonotypes appeared in both CD4 and CD8 compartments.

As regards this clonotype: Its antigen is not known.

The CDR3 loop spans 16 amino acids. Trimming cost V 1 base and J 2 bases, with 13 bases left between them. Germline loops: CDR1 SGDLS, CDR2 YYNGEE. A process of 5'RACE template switching, which added a universal primer site and UMIs, was used to make TCR cDNA. MiXCR, run by TCRdb on the 5' RACE reads, gives a single entry per CDR3 protein. The sample yields roughly 520,000 distinct CDR3 sequences, 21% seen once. Specimen: PBMCs, collected roughly 20 days after the first yellow fever vaccination. V and J are TRBV9 and TRBJ2-1, with D maybe TRBD2 (6 bases). The sequence came from a man aged 18 to 30 who received the YFV17D yellow fever vaccine. The CDR3 DNA reads as TGTGCCAGCAGCGTATACGGGGGTGACGCCTACAATGAGCAGTTCTTC. Its translation: CASSVYGGDAYNEQFF.